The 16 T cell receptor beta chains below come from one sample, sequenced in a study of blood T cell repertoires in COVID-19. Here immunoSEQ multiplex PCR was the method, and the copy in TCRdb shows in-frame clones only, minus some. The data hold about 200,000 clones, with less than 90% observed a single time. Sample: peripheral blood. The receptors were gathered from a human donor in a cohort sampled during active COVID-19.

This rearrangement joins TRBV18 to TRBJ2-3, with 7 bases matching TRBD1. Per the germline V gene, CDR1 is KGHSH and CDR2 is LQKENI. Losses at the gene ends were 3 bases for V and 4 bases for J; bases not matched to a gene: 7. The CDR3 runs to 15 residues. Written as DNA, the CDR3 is TGTGCCAGCTCACCCGAGACAGGGAGTCCAGATACGCAGTATTTT. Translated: CASSPETGSPDTQYF.

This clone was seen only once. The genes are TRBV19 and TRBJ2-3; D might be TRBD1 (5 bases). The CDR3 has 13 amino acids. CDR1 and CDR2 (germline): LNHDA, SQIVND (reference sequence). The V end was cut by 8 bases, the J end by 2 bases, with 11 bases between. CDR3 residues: CASASGSTDTQYF. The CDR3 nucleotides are TGTGCCAGTGCGTCAGGGTCCACAGATACGCAGTATTTT.

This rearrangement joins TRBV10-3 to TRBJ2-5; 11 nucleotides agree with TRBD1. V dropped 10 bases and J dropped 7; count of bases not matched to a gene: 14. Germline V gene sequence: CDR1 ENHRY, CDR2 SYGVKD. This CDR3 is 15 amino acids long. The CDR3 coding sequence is TGTGCCACCCTGCCGGACAGGGGGCTCAGGGTGACCCAGTACTTC. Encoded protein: CATLPDRGLRVTQYF.

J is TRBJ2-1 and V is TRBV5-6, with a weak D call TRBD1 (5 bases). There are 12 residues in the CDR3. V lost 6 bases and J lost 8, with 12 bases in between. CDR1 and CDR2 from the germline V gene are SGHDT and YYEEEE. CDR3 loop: CASIAIGDEQFF. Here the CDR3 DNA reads TGTGCCAGCATCGCAATAGGGGATGAGCAGTTCTTC.

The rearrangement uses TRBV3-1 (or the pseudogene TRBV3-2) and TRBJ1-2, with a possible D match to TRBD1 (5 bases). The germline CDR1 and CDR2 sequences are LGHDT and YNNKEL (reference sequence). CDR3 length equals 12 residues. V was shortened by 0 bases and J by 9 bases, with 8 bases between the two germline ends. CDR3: CASSQEGRRYTF. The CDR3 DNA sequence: TGTGCCAGCAGCCAAGAGGGGCGACGCTACACCTTC.

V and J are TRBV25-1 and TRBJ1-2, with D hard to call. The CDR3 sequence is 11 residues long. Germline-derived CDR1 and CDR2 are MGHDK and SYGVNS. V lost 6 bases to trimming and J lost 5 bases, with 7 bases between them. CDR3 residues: CASSREYGYTF. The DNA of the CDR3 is TGTGCCAGCAGCCGCGAGTATGGCTACACCTTC.

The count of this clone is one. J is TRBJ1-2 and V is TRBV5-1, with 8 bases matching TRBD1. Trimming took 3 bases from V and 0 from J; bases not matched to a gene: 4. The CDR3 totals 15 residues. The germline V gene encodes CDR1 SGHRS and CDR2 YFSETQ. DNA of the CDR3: TGCGCCAGCAGCTACGGACAGGGCCCTAACTATGGCTACACCTTC. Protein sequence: CASSYGQGPNYGYTF.

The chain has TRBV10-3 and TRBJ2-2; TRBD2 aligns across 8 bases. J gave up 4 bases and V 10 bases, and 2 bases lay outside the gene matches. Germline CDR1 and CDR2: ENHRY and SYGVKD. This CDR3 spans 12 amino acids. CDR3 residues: CANRGGTGELFF. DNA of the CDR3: TGTGCCAACCGGGGGGGCACCGGGGAGCTGTTTTTT.

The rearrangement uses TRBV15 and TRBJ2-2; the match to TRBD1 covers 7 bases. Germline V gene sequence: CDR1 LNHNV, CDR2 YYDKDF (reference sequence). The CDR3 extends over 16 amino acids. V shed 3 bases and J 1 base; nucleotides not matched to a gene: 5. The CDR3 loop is CATSSNGQENTGELFF. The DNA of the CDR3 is TGTGCCACCAGCAGTAACGGACAGGAGAACACCGGGGAGCTGTTTTTT.

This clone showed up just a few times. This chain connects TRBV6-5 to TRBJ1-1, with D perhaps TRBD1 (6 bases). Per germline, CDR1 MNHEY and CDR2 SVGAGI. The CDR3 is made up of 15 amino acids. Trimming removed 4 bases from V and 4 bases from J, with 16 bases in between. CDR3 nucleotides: TGTGCCAGCAGTTTACGGGCAGGGGTCATCACTGAAGCTTTCTTT. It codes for CASSLRAGVITEAFF.

DNA of the CDR3: TGTGCCAGCAGCACGACAGGGGGCAGTTACGAGCAGTACGTC. It is translated as CASSTTGGSYEQYV. The rearrangement joins TRBV5-6 to TRBJ2-7, with 10 bases that match TRBD1. V gave up 4 bases and J gave up 4 bases; unmatched junction bases: 5. The CDR3 totals 14 residues. Germline CDR1 reads SGHDT; CDR2 reads YYEEEE.

The CDR3 loop is CSASGTAVILETQYF. The CDR3 DNA reads TGCAGTGCTAGTGGGACAGCGGTAATATTGGAGACCCAGTACTTC. The chain uses TRBV20-1 and TRBJ2-5; 7 positions agree with TRBD1. The V and J ends lost 3 bases and 5 bases, in that order; junction bases with no gene match: 12. This CDR3 has 15 amino acids. Germline CDR1 DFQATT, CDR2 SNEGSKA (reference sequence).

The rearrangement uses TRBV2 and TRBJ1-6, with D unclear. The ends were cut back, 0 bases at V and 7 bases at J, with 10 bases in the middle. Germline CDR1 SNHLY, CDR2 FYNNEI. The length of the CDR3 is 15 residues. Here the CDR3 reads CASSEAPRENSPLHF. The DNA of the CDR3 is TGTGCCAGCAGTGAAGCGCCTAGGGAGAATTCACCCCTCCACTTT.

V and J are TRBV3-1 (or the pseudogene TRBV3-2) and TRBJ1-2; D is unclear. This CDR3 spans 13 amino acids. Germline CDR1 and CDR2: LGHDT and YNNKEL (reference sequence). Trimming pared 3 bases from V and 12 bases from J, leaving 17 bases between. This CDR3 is CASSQTGPLGDTF. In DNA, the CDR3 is TGTGCCAGCAGCCAGACCGGACCACTCGGGGACACCTTC.

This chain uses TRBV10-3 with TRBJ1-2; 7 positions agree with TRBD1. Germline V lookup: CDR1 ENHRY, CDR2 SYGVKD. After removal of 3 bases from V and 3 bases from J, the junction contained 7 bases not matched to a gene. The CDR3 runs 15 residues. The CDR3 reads CAISDGGQQHYGYTF. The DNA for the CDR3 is TGTGCCATCAGTGACGGGGGACAGCAACACTATGGCTACACCTTC.

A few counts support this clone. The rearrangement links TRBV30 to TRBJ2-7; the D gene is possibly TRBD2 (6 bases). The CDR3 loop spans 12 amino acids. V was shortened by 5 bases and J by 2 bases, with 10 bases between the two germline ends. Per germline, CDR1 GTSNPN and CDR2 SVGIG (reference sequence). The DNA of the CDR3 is TGTGCCTGGGGGGGGAGAACCTACGAGCAGTACTTC. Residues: CAWGGRTYEQYF. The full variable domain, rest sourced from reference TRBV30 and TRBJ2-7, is SQTIHQWPATLVQPVGSPLSLECTVEGTSNPNLYWYRQAAGRGLQLLFYSVGIGQISSEVPQNLSASRPQDRQFILSSKKLLLSDSGFYLCAWGGRTYEQYFGPGTRLTVT.